Sequencing of this TCR beta chain was carried out in a study of T-cell memory formation after mild COVID-19. General study findings and limits: The CD4+ clones that contracted clustered mainly within CM and EM, and the CD8+ clones concentrated in EMRA. Contracting clones from day 15 to 85 showed balanced CD4/CD8; later expanders favored CD4+.

The V gene end was trimmed by 5 bases and the J gene end by 1 base; junction bases not matched to a gene: 9. Germline assignment: CDR1 SEHNR and CDR2 FQNEAQ (reference sequence). The CDR3 contains 17 residues. TCRdb redid the calling of the 5' RACE reads with MiXCR, one entry per CDR3 protein. The sample yields roughly 510,000 distinct CDR3 sequences, 17% seen once. As to this clonotype: No antigen is known for it.

V is TRBV7-9 and J is TRBJ1-3, with 9 bases fitting TRBD1. This sequence originates from an adult woman who had mild COVID-19 (a few samples of this study predate the infection). Cell type and time point are not known. The sequencing sample was made of PBMCs or a T cell subset sorted from them (not recorded which). DNA of the CDR3: TGTGCCAGCAGCAGGGGACAGGGCCTCTCATCTGGAAACACCATATATTTT. This encodes CASSRGQGLSSGNTIYF.